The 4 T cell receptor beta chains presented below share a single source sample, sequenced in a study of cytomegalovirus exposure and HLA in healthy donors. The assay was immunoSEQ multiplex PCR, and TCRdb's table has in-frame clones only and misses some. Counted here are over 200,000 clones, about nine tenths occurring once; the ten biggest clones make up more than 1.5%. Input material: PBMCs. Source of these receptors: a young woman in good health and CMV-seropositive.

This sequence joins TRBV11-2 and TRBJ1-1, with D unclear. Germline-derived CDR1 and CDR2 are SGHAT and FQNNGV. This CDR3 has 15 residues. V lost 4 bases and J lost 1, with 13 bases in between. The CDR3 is CASSSIRRSNTEAFF. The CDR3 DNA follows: TGTGCCAGCAGCTCGATCAGAAGATCGAACACTGAAGCTTTCTTT.

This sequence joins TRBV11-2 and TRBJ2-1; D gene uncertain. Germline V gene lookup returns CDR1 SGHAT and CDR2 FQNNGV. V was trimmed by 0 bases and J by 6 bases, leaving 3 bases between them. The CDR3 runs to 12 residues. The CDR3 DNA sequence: TGTGCCAGCAGCTTAGAAGCCAATGAGCAGTTCTTC. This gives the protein CASSLEANEQFF. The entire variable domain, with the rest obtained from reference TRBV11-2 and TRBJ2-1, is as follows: EAGVAQSPRYKIIEKRQSVAFWCNPISGHATLYWYQQILGQGPKLLIQFQNNGVVDDSQLPKDRFSAERLKGVDSTLKIQPAKLEDSAVYLCASSLEANEQFFGPGTRLTVL.

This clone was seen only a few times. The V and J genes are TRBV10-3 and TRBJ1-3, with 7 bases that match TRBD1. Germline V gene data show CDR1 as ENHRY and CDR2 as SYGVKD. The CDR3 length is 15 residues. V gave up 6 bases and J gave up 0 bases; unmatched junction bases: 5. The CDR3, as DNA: TGTGCCATCAGCTGGGGACAGAGCTCTGGAAACACCATATATTTT. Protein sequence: CAISWGQSSGNTIYF.

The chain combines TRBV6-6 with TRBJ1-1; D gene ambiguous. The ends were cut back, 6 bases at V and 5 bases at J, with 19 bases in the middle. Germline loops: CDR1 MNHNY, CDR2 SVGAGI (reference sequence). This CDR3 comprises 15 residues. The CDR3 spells CASRGSGSYKTEAFF. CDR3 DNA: TGTGCCAGCAGGGGTTCGGGGTCATACAAGACTGAAGCTTTCTTT.